Below, one TCR beta chain is given with its context. Its specificity is unknown. The data are from a study of shared clonotypes between healthy human individuals. The overall study: Per donor, three plates held CD4 naive cells, three held CD4 memory, two held CD8 naive and one held CD8 memory. Notes on the study in general: Of the naive CD4 clonotypes, approximately 5% were shared across several donors. Expectations were that clonotype sharing among donors would be affected by sequencing depth. Richness estimates generally favored naive over memory subsets.

V lost 7 bases to trimming and J lost 4 bases; unmatched junction nucleotides: 7. The CDR3 has 16 amino acids. Germline V lookup: CDR1 SGHTA, CDR2 FQGTGA. Positively selected for CCR7, the CD45RO-negative cells used as naive CD8 cells excluded terminally differentiated effector memory CD45RA+ cells. The protocol was immunoSEQ multiplex PCR, while the TCRdb copy is restricted to in-frame clones and leaves out a portion. This table has millions of clones, about 93% appearing once. This receptor was obtained from a young man in good health. Some clones in this sample may be carry-over from other donors' samples. Sequenced material: naive CD8+ T cells from PBMCs. The V gene is TRBV7-3, the J gene TRBJ2-2, with TRBD2 matching over 12 bases. DNA of the CDR3: TGTGCCAGCACCCGACTAGCGGGAGTAAGCACCGGGGAGCTGTTTTTT. Its protein is CASTRLAGVSTGELFF.